This TCR beta chain derives from a study of cytomegalovirus exposure and HLA in healthy donors. Study-level results: Researchers counted around 150 TCR beta chains as cytomegalovirus-associated. That first-cohort TCR clusters tended to co-occur in the approximately 110 validation repertoires was found in a later analysis.

The study drew the donors from its approximately 110-subject validation cohort, separate from the approximately 700-subject first cohort. Data came from immunoSEQ multiplex PCR; TCRdb stores just in-frame clones and leaves some out. The sample lists about 240,000 clones; roughly 86% were seen once. This clone was detected a few times. Its antigen remains unidentified. The ends were cut back, 2 bases at V and 6 bases at J, with 16 bases in the middle. This CDR3 spans 15 amino acids. Germline V gene lookup returns CDR1 MDHEN and CDR2 SYDVKM. The receptor was derived from a woman in her twenties or thirties in good health and CMV-seropositive. The V call is TRBV28, the J call TRBJ1-1, with D possibly being TRBD1 (5 bases). Sequencing input: PBMCs. CDR3 DNA sequence: TGTGCCAGCAGTTTAGATCCAGGGTTGTACTCTGAAGCTTTCTTT. This encodes CASSLDPGLYSEAFF.